These T cell receptor beta chains were read from a single sample in a study of patients and donors after allogeneic stem cell transplantation. TCRdb used MiXCR to reprocess the RT-PCR reads, holding one entry per CDR3 protein. This table holds 920,000 or so distinct CDR3 sequences, more than 15% found once. The sequenced sample consisted of blood, either unsorted or a sorted T cell fraction (not recorded which). The source of these receptors is a human donor who was either an allogeneic HSCT recipient or a stem cell or donor lymphocyte infusion donor (not recorded which). It is not recorded whose cells these are; they may come from a transplant donor. The CDR3 runs from the conserved cysteine through the conserved F or W. The D gene is left open where the match is weak. Where a row states a size, it is once, few, many or the class of an expanded clone; other rows omit it.

TRBV15	TRBJ1-1	NA	TRBD1	TGTGCCACCAGCAGAAAACCGGGACAGGGGGCTTGGAACACTGAAGCTTTCTTT	CATSRKPGQGAWNTEAFF
TRBV20-1	TRBJ2-1	NA	NA	TGCAGTGCTCGGCGGGGCGGGGTTAGCAATGAGCAGTTCTTC	CSARRGGVSNEQFF
TRBV5-1	TRBJ2-1	many	NA	TGCGCCAGCAGCTTGGCTACTTACAATGAGCAGTTCTTC	CASSLATYNEQFF
TRBV5-6	TRBJ1-3	NA	NA	TGTGCCCGCAGCTTGAACCTACGTAGGTCTGGAAACACCATATATTTT	CARSLNLRRSGNTIYF
TRBV25-1	TRBJ1-4	NA	NA	TGTGCCAGCAGCTTAGACCTGGACGGGGAAAAACTGTTTTTT	CASSLDLDGEKLFF
TRBV4-2	TRBJ1-1	few	TRBD1	TGTGCCAGCAGCCAAGATTTGTGGGAACAGGGGGGAATAAACACTGAAGCTTTCTTT	CASSQDLWEQGGINTEAFF
TRBV27	TRBJ1-6	few	TRBD1	TGTGCCAGCAGCCCTCCAGCCGGGACAGGGAATTCACCCCTCCACTTT	CASSPPAGTGNSPLHF
TRBV5-1	TRBJ1-4	many	NA	TGCGCCAGCAGCCCCACTCCTACAGGGGAAAAACTGTTTTTT	CASSPTPTGEKLFF
TRBV30	TRBJ1-3	NA	NA	TGTGCCTGGAGCCAAAAAGGAAGCACCATATATTTT	CAWSQKGSTIYF
TRBV5-1	TRBJ2-5	NA	NA	TGCGCCAGCAGCCCCGCCGGGACTCCCCAAGAGACCCAGTACTTC	CASSPAGTPQETQYF
TRBV20-1	TRBJ2-1	NA	NA	TGCAGTGCTCAGGCCCCGAGACTAGGAGTTGAGCAGTTCTTC	CSAQAPRLGVEQFF
TRBV6-1	TRBJ2-7	NA	NA	TGTGCCAGCAGTCCGCATAACCAGGGCTACGAGCAGTACTTC	CASSPHNQGYEQYF
TRBV6-1	TRBJ1-6	NA	NA	TGTGCCAGCAGAACAGAACAGGGAGGAACCTATAATTCACCCCTCCACTTT	CASRTEQGGTYNSPLHF
TRBV5-1	TRBJ2-3	NA	NA	TGCGCCAGCAGAGGGACTCGGGCCACAGATACGCAGTATTTT	CASRGTRATDTQYF
TRBV4-1	TRBJ2-3	NA	TRBD1	TGCGCCAGCAGCGATACTCCGGGACAGGGAACGAGAGGCACAGATACGCAGTATTTT	CASSDTPGQGTRGTDTQYF
TRBV20-1	TRBJ2-2	many	NA	TGCAGTGCCTTTCTCCCCGGGGAGCTGTTTTTT	CSAFLPGELFF
TRBV6-1	TRBJ2-7	few	TRBD1	TGTGCCAGCAGGACAGGGGGCGTATCCTACGAGCAGTACTTC	CASRTGGVSYEQYF
TRBV20-1	TRBJ2-4	many	NA	TGCAGTGCTAGAGTGCGGGGCAAGGTCAAAAACATTCAGTACTTC	CSARVRGKVKNIQYF
TRBV11-2	TRBJ2-5	NA	TRBD2	TGTGCCAGCATGGATAGCGGGGGGCTCCAAGAGACCCAGTACTTC	CASMDSGGLQETQYF
TRBV7-9	TRBJ2-1	NA	TRBD2	TGTGCCAGCAGCACGGGGGGGTTTTACAATGAGCAGTTCTTC	CASSTGGFYNEQFF
TRBV4-2	TRBJ2-7	few	NA	TGTGCCAGCAGCCACAGTCCAGGGTACGAGCAGTACTTC	CASSHSPGYEQYF
TRBV27	TRBJ2-5	NA	NA	TGTGCCAGCAGTTTAGGTCCGACCCAGTACTTC	CASSLGPTQYF
TRBV25-1	TRBJ1-4	NA	TRBD1	TGTGCCAGCAGTGAATTACCAGGGGGTTCAACTAATGAAAAACTGTTTTTT	CASSELPGGSTNEKLFF
TRBV24-1	TRBJ1-3	NA	TRBD1	TGTGCCACCAGTGATGATGACAGGGGCGGAAACACCATATATTTT	CATSDDDRGGNTIYF
TRBV7-9	TRBJ2-1	NA	TRBD1	TGTGCCAGCAGCTACGGACAGGGGGCGCGTACTTACAATGAGCAGTTCTTC	CASSYGQGARTYNEQFF
TRBV20-1	TRBJ1-1	few	NA	TGCAGTGCTAGAGGTGAGGGGACTGAAGCTTTCTTT	CSARGEGTEAFF
TRBV2	TRBJ2-7	few	NA	TGTGCCAGCATTGTCCTCGGAGGAACCTACGAGCAGTACTTC	CASIVLGGTYEQYF
TRBV29-1	TRBJ2-1	many	NA	TGCAGCGTTGCCGGAAGGAATGAGCAGTTCTTC	CSVAGRNEQFF
TRBV7-8	TRBJ2-1	few	TRBD2	TGTGCCAGCAGCCAGGGGCTAGCGGGGGGGTTTGGGGAGCAGTTCTTC	CASSQGLAGGFGEQFF
TRBV20-1	TRBJ2-1	NA	TRBD2	TGCAGTGCTAGAGCCACGGGGGGGCCTCACAATGAGCAGTTCTTC	CSARATGGPHNEQFF